The rows below give T cell receptor beta chains drawn from one sample of a study of CD8+ T cells in alopecia areata. Produced via immunoSEQ multiplex PCR; TCRdb's table is partial and in-frame only. The sample consists of 150,000 to 200,000 clones, roughly 60% of them appearing once. This specimen consisted of CD4+ T cells sorted from blood, obtained at week 24, from a patient treated with tofacitinib. These receptors were obtained from a human donor with alopecia areata. CDR3s include the opening cysteine and the closing phenylalanine or tryptophan. The D gene is left open where the match is weak.

cdr3_aa: CASSPQTGAGNTEAFF; d_call: TRBD1; v_call: TRBV5-1
cdr3_aa: CASSSQGENSPLHF; d_call: TRBD1; v_call: TRBV6-5
cdr3_aa: CASSQDQQGNEQFF; d_call: TRBD1; v_call: TRBV4-2
cdr3_aa: CASRDSYGYTF; d_call: TRBD1; v_call: TRBV4-1
cdr3_aa: CAWRFQGARGDTQYF; d_call: TRBD1; v_call: TRBV30
cdr3_aa: CASSAVGGGTDTQYF; d_call: -; v_call: TRBV25-1
cdr3_aa: CSVDLQGRQPQHF; d_call: TRBD1; v_call: TRBV29-1
cdr3_aa: CASSDTGITYEQYF; d_call: -; v_call: TRBV25-1
cdr3_aa: CAWSTLVNTEAFF; d_call: -; v_call: TRBV30
cdr3_aa: CSVERDNSYEQYF; d_call: -; v_call: TRBV29-1
cdr3_aa: CSVGGITTDTQYF; d_call: -; v_call: TRBV29-1
cdr3_aa: CASSLEGASFYEQYF; d_call: TRBD1; v_call: TRBV27
cdr3_aa: CASSPETGSYEQYF; d_call: TRBD1; v_call: TRBV5-1
cdr3_aa: CASSVPGLADYNEQFF; d_call: TRBD2; v_call: TRBV5-1
cdr3_aa: CASSHAQGDISYNEQFF; d_call: TRBD1; v_call: TRBV4-1
cdr3_aa: CASSTHRGITEQFF; d_call: -; v_call: TRBV6-1
cdr3_aa: CASSLAGGRGVEQYF; d_call: -; v_call: TRBV7-9
cdr3_aa: CASSLVTGNEKLFF; d_call: -; v_call: TRBV7-9
cdr3_aa: CAWRALIPYQETQYF; d_call: -; v_call: TRBV30
cdr3_aa: CASSLAYGTRSRPNEQFF; d_call: -; v_call: TRBV7-9
cdr3_aa: CASSLVVGLQYF; d_call: -; v_call: TRBV11-2
cdr3_aa: CASRRADSWGGDTQYF; d_call: -; v_call: TRBV27
cdr3_aa: CASSLNGGNQETQYF; d_call: TRBD2; v_call: TRBV5-1
cdr3_aa: CASSEGANSPLHF; d_call: -; v_call: TRBV10-2
cdr3_aa: CASSIDQGAQSPLHF; d_call: TRBD1; v_call: TRBV19